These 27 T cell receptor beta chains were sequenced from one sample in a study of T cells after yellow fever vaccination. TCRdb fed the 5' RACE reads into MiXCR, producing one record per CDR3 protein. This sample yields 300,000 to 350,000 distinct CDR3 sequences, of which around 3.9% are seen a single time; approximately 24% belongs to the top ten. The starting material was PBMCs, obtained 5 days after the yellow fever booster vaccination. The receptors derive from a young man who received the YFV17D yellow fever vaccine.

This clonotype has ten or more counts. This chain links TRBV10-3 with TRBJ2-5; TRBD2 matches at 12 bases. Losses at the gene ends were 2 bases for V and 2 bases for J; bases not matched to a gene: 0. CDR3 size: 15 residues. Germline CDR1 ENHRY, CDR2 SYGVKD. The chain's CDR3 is CAISEGTSGQETQYF. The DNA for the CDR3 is TGTGCCATCAGTGAGGGGACTAGCGGGCAAGAGACCCAGTACTTC.

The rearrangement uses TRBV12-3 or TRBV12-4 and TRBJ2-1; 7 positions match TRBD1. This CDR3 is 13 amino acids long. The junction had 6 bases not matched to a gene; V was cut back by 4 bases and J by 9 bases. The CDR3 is CASSSTGQGEQFF. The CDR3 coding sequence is TGTGCCAGCAGTTCGACAGGGCAGGGTGAGCAGTTCTTC.

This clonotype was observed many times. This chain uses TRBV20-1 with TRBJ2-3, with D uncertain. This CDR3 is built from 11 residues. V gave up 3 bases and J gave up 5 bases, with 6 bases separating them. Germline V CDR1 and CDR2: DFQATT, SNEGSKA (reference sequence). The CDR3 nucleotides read TGCAGTGCTAGTCTGGGAGATACGCAGTATTTT. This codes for CSASLGDTQYF.

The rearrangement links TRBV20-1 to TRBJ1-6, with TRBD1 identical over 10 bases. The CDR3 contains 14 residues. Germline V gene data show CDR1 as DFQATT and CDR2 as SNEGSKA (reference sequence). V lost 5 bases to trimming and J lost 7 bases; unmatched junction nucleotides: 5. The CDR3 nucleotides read TGCAGTGCTGCCCCGGGACAGGGGAATTCACCCCTCCACTTT. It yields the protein CSAAPGQGNSPLHF.

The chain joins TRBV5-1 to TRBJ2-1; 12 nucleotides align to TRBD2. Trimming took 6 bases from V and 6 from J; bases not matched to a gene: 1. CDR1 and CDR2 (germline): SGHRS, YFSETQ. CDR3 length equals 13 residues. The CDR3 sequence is CASTTSGSNEQFF. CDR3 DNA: TGCGCCAGCACGACTAGCGGGAGCAATGAGCAGTTCTTC.

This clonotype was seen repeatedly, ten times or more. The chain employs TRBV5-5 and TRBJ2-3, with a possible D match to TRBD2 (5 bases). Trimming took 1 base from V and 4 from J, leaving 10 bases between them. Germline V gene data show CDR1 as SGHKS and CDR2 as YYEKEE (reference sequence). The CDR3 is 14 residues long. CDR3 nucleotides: TGTGCCAGCAGCTTGTATCCGGGATCAGATACGCAGTATTTT. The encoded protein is CASSLYPGSDTQYF.

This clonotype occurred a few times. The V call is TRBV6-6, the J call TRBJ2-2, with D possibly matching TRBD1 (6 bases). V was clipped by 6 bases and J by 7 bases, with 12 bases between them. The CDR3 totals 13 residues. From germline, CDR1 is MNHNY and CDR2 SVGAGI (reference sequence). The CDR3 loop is CASRPQGGGELFF. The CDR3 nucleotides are TGTGCCAGCAGGCCGCAAGGGGGCGGGGAGCTGTTTTTT.

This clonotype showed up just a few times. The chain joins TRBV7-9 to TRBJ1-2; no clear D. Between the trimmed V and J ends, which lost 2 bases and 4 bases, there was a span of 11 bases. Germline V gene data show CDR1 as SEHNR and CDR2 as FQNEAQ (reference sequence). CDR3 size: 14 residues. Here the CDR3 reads CASSLLDRPYGYTF. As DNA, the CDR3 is TGTGCCAGCAGCTTACTTGACCGGCCCTATGGCTACACCTTC.

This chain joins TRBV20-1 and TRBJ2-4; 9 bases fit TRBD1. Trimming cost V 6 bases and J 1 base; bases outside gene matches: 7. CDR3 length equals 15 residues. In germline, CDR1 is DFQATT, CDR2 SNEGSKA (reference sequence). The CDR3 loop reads CSAQTGGYAKNIQYF. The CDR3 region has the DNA TGCAGTGCCCAAACAGGGGGCTATGCCAAAAACATTCAGTACTTC.

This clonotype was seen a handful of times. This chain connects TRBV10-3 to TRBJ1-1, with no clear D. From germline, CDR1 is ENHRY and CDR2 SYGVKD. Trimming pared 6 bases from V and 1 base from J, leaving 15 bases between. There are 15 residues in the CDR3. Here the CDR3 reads CAISASGWRNTEAFF. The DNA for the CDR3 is TGTGCCATCAGCGCTAGCGGTTGGAGGAACACTGAAGCTTTCTTT.

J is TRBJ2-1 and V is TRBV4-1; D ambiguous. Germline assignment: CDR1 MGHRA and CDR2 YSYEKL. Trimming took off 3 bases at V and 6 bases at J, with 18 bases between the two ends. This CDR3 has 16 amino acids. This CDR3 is CASSHHPRQPGNEQFF. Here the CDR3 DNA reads TGCGCCAGCAGCCACCACCCGCGGCAGCCGGGCAATGAGCAGTTCTTC.

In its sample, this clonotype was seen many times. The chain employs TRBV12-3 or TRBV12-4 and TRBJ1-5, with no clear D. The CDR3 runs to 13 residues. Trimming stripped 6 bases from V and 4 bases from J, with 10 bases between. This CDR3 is CASSPLSNQPQHF. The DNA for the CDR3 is TGTGCCAGCAGCCCACTATCTAATCAGCCCCAGCATTTT.

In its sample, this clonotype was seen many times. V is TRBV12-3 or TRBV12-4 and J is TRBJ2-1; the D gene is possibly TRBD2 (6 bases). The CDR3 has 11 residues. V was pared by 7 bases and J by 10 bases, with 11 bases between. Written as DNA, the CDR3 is TGTGCCAGCACCTTGCTAGCGGAGCAGTTCTTC. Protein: CASTLLAEQFF.

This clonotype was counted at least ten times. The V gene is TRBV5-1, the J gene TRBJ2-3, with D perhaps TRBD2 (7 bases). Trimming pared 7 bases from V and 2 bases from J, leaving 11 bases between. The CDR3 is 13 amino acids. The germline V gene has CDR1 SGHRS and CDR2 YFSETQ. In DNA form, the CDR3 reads TGCGCCAGCGGGGGGGCCATCACAGATACGCAGTATTTT. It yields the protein CASGGAITDTQYF.

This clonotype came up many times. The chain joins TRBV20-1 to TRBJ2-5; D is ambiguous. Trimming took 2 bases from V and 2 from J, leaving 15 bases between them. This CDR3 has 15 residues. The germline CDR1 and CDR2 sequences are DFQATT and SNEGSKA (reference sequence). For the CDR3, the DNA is TGCAGTGCTAGAAGGCGGAACAGTCTTCAAGAGACCCAGTACTTC. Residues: CSARRRNSLQETQYF.

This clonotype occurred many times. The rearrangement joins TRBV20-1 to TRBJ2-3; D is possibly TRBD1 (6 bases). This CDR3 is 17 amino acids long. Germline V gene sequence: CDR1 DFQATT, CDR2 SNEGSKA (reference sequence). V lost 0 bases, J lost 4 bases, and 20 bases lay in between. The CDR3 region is CSARDRLGASLADTQYF. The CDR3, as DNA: TGCAGTGCTAGAGATCGGCTGGGGGCCTCCCTGGCAGATACGCAGTATTTT.

CDR3 DNA: TGTGCCAGCTCACCACCTAATGAGAATCAGCCCCAGCATTTT. This encodes CASSPPNENQPQHF. V gene TRBV18 combines with J gene TRBJ1-5, with D uncertain. Germline CDR1 reads KGHSH; CDR2 reads LQKENI. This CDR3 spans 14 amino acids. V lost 0 bases to trimming and J lost 4 bases, with 7 bases between them.

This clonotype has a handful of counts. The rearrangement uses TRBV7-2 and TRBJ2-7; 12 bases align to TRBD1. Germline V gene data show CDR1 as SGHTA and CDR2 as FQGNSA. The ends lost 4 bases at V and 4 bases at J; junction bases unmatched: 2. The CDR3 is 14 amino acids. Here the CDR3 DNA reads TGTGCCAGCAGCTGGGGACAGGGGGCATACGAGCAGTACGTC. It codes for CASSWGQGAYEQYV.

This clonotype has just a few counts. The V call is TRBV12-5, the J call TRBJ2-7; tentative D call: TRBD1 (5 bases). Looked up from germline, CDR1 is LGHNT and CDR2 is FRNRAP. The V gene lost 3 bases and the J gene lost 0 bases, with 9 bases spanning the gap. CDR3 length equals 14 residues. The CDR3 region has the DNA TGTGCTAGTGGTTTTCAGGGAAGCTCCTACGAGCAGTACTTC. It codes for CASGFQGSSYEQYF.

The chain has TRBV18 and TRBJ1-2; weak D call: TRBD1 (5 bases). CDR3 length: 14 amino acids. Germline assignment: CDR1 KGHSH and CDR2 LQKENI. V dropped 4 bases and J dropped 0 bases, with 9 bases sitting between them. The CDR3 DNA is TGTGCCAGCTCACTAGGGACGGCTAACTATGGCTACACCTTC. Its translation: CASSLGTANYGYTF.

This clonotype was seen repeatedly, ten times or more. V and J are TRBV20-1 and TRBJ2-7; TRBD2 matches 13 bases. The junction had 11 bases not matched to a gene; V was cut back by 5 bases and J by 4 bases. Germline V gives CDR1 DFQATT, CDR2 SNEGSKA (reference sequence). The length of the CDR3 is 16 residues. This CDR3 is CSARPGTSGVTYEQYV. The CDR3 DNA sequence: TGCAGTGCTCGCCCCGGGACTAGCGGGGTGACATACGAGCAGTACGTC.

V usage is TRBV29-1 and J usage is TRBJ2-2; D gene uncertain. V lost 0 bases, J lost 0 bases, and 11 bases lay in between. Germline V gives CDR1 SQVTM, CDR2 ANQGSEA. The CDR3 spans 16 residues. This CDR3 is CSVEDQKDSNTGELFF. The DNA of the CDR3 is TGCAGCGTTGAAGATCAGAAGGATTCGAACACCGGGGAGCTGTTTTTT.

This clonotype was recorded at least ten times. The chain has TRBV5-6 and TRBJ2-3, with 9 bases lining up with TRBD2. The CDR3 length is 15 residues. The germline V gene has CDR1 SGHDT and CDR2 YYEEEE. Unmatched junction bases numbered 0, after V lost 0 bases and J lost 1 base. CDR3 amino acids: CASSLGLAGTDTQYF. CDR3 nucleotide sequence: TGTGCCAGCAGCTTGGGACTAGCGGGCACAGATACGCAGTATTTT.

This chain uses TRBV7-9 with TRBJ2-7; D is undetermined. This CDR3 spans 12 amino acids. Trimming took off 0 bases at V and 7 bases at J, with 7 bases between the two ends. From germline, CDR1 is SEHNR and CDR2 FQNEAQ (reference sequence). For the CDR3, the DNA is TGTGCCAGCAGCTTAGCTCGGTCAGAGCAGTACTTC. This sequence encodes CASSLARSEQYF.

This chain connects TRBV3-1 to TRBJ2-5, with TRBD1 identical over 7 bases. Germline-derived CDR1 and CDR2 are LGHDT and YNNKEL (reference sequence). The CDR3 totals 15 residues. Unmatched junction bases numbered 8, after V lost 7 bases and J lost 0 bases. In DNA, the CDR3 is TGTGCCAGCACCCCAGGGGGTAGCTACCAAGAGACCCAGTACTTC. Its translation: CASTPGGSYQETQYF.

The CDR3 spells CAWSPGLATDTQYF. Written as DNA, the CDR3 is TGTGCCTGGAGTCCGGGACTAGCAACAGATACGCAGTATTTT. V is TRBV30 and J is TRBJ2-3; 9 bases agree with TRBD2. Germline V gives CDR1 GTSNPN, CDR2 SVGIG (reference sequence). The V gene end was trimmed by 2 bases and the J gene end by 3 bases; junction bases not matched to a gene: 3. This CDR3 contains 14 residues. Drawing the rest from reference TRBV30 and TRBJ2-3, the complete variable domain is SQTIHQWPATLVQPVGSPLSLECTVEGTSNPNLYWYRQAAGRGLQLLFYSVGIGQISSEVPQNLSASRPQDRQFILSSKKLLLSDSGFYLCAWSPGLATDTQYFGPGTRLTVL.

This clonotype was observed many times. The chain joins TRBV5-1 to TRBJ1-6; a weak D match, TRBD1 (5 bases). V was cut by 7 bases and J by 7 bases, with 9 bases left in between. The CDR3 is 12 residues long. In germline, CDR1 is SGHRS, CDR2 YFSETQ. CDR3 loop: CASRGGNSPLHF. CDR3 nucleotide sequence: TGCGCCAGCCGGGGCGGCAATTCACCCCTCCACTTT.